The 8 T cell receptor beta chains reported below all come from one sample, sequenced in a study of shared clonotypes between healthy human individuals. Naivety among CD8 cells was defined by CD45RO negativity and positive CCR7 selection, thereby excluding terminally differentiated effector memory CD45RA+ cells. TCRdb's table, derived via immunoSEQ multiplex PCR, lists solely in-frame clones and lacks some. Of some 1,900,000 clones detected, around 96% appear once; the ten largest clones hold more than 0.9%. The sequenced sample consisted of naive CD8+ T cells sorted from blood. These TCRs come from a man between 18 and 29 years old in good health.

The chain uses TRBV6-5 and TRBJ2-7; D may be TRBD1 (6 bases). Germline CDR1 and CDR2: MNHEY and SVGAGI. CDR3 size: 12 residues. V lost 6 bases and J lost 4, with 10 bases in between. This CDR3 reads CASSLRGYEQYF. In DNA, the CDR3 is TGTGCCAGCAGCCTGAGGGGGTACGAGCAGTACTTC.

V usage is TRBV9 and J usage is TRBJ2-7, with 7 bases identical to TRBD2. Germline V gene lookup returns CDR1 SGDLS and CDR2 YYNGEE. Trimming cost V 6 bases and J 5 bases; bases outside gene matches: 20. The CDR3 is 17 amino acids. CDR3 bases: TGTGCCAGCACCCGTGTCCCCGCCACTAGCGAGATAGACGAGCAGTACTTC. It yields the protein CASTRVPATSEIDEQYF.

The CDR3 here is CASSLVGEGLENTIYF. In nucleotides, the CDR3 is TGTGCCAGCAGCTTAGTGGGAGAAGGGCTGGAAAACACCATATATTTT. The rearrangement links TRBV7-8 to TRBJ1-3; D remains ambiguous. The CDR3 extends over 16 amino acids. With 1 base removed from V and 6 bases from J, the gap between germline ends came to 16 bases. Germline values: CDR1 SGHVS, CDR2 FQNEAQ.

The rearrangement links TRBV4-1 to TRBJ2-1; 12 nucleotides agree with TRBD2. Germline V gives CDR1 MGHRA, CDR2 YSYEKL. The CDR3 has 16 amino acids. Trimming removed 1 base from V and 9 bases from J; junction bases left unmatched: 7. CDR3: CASSQAPSGGASEQFF. In DNA, the CDR3 is TGCGCCAGCAGCCAAGCCCCTAGCGGGGGGGCCAGTGAGCAGTTCTTC.

The genes are TRBV6-6 and TRBJ1-2; no definite D call. CDR3 length: 12 residues. The V end lost 7 bases, the J end lost 3 bases, and 9 bases lay between the germline ends. Germline V CDR1 and CDR2: MNHNY, SVGAGI (reference sequence). CDR3 sequence: CASMGNDYGYTF. The DNA for the CDR3 is TGTGCCAGCATGGGGAATGACTATGGCTACACCTTC.

This chain joins TRBV30 and TRBJ2-7; D tentatively fits TRBD1 or TRBD2 (5 bases each). Germline V lookup: CDR1 GTSNPN, CDR2 SVGIG (reference sequence). The germline V and J ends were trimmed by 1 base and 2 bases, with 12 bases remaining between them. CDR3 size: 14 residues. The CDR3: CAWSGTGATYEQYF. The CDR3 DNA reads as TGTGCCTGGAGTGGGACCGGGGCCACCTACGAGCAGTACTTC.

In this sample, this clone turned up once. The V gene is TRBV6-5, the J gene TRBJ2-7; possible D gene TRBD1, 5 bases. The V and J ends lost 6 bases and 6 bases respectively, with 15 bases between them. The CDR3 is 13 residues long. Germline V gene sequence: CDR1 MNHEY, CDR2 SVGAGI. CDR3 bases: TGTGCCAGCAGCAGGGCCAGCCACGGCGAGCAGTACTTC. Protein sequence: CASSRASHGEQYF.

V and J are TRBV6-4 and TRBJ2-7; 9 positions match TRBD2. The CDR3 covers 17 residues. V was pared by 6 bases and J by 0 bases, with 12 bases of the junction left unmatched. In germline, CDR1 is MRHNA, CDR2 SNTAGT. DNA of the CDR3: TGTGCCAGCAGAGATGGTAGCGGGGGCCAGAGCTCCTACGAGCAGTACTTC. Protein sequence: CASRDGSGGQSSYEQYF.